The entry below describes one TCR beta chain. The data belong to a study of shared clonotypes between healthy human individuals. Whole-study context: Three plates each covered CD4 naive and memory; CD8 naive two, CD8 memory one.

Both subsets, CD45RA+ naive and CD45RA-negative memory, were split from the CD4+ cells. Several immunoSEQ plates received, in even portions, the genomic DNA of each subset. Sequencing used immunoSEQ multiplex PCR; TCRdb keeps in-frame clones, though not all of them. The sample comprises fewer than 3 million clones, just under 95% of which are singletons, and more than 0.35% rests with the top ten. The CDR3 spans 17 residues. Germline V gene sequence: CDR1 MGHDK, CDR2 SYGVNS. V was clipped by 5 bases and J by 1 base, with 18 bases between them. The receptor was isolated from a man between 18 and 35 years old in good health. Some clones in this sample may be carry-over from other donors' samples. The sequenced material came from naive CD4+ T cells from PBMCs. As to subset: CD45RA+ positively selected. The chain is built from TRBV25-1 and TRBJ2-4, with D maybe TRBD2 (5 bases). The CDR3 sequence: CASSNTGGGGAKNIQYF. CDR3 coding DNA: TGTGCCAGCAGTAATACCGGAGGCGGCGGGGCCAAAAACATTCAGTACTTC.